The text below deals with one TCR beta chain. The data originate from a study of glioma-infiltrating T cells after dendritic cell vaccination. Study-wide context: Between about 2002 and 2012, patients got autologous tumor lysate-pulsed dendritic cell vaccines. Dendritic cell vaccine was injected intradermally three times, biweekly.

Regarding time point: after dendritic cell vaccination, including at tumor progression/relapse. Profiling relied on immunoSEQ multiplex PCR, and the TCRdb table lists in-frame clones only, not all of them. Found here are approximately 50,000 clones, 70% to 90% of them singletons; the top ten hold 5.3%. Germline V gene sequence: CDR1 LNHDA, CDR2 SQIVND (reference sequence). The CDR3 totals 16 residues. With 8 bases removed from V and 1 base from J, the gap between germline ends came to 20 bases. The TCR sequence derives from a human donor with glioblastoma. This chain uses TRBV19 with TRBJ1-1, with D possibly matching TRBD1 (5 bases). Sequencing used blood, obtained after dendritic cell vaccination. The CDR3 nucleotides are TGTGCCAGTCGACCGGGGGTCCGGCTATCGAACACTGAAGCTTTCTTT. This codes for CASRPGVRLSNTEAFF.